This is a list of T cell receptor beta chains from one sample in a study of vaccination and CD4 T cells after COVID-19. Via MiXCR, TCRdb re-called the PCR reads, giving one row per CDR3 protein. The sample contains 15,000 to 20,000 distinct CDR3 sequences, around 48% of which appear only once. Antigen specificity for these receptors is unknown. The specimen sequenced was CD4+ T cells from blood, cultured in vitro. Source of these receptors: a human donor who had recovered from COVID-19. The CDR3 runs from the conserved cysteine through the conserved F or W. A D gene is named only where the DNA matches it firmly. Some rows have no size entry. The others give once, few or many, or a class for an expanded clone.

abundance	v_gene	d_gene	j_gene	CDR3nt	CDR3aa
once	TRBV27	TRBD1	TRBJ1-1	TGTGCCAGCAGTCGTCGGACAGGGGGCGCGGAGGTTTCGGGCACTGAAGCTTTCTTT	CASSRRTGGAEVSGTEAFF
.	TRBV10-3	.	TRBJ1-1	TGTGCCGGCGGAGGGGGGGCGCCTGGTGAAGCTTTCTTT	CAGGGGAPGEAFF
.	TRBV19	.	TRBJ1-1	TGTGCCAGTAGTACCGACTTATACACTGAAGCTTTCTTT	CASSTDLYTEAFF
few	TRBV12-3/TRBV12-4	.	TRBJ1-2	TGTGCCAGCAGTTTTTCAGGGGAGGGCTACACCTTC	CASSFSGEGYTF
few	TRBV7-8	TRBD2	TRBJ2-1	TGTGCCAGCAGCTCCACCCGAAGCGGGGGGCCCTACAATGAGCAGTTCTTC	CASSSTRSGGPYNEQFF
few	TRBV15	TRBD2	TRBJ2-3	TGTGCCACCAGCAGAGACACACCTGGGAGGGGCGCAGATACGCAGTATTTT	CATSRDTPGRGADTQYF
few	TRBV28	.	TRBJ1-2	TGTGCCAGCAGACCTAACATGGTAACCTATGGCTACACCTTC	CASRPNMVTYGYTF
.	TRBV4-3	.	TRBJ1-2	TGCGCCAGCAGCGGAAGGGCGGGTGGCTACACCTTC	CASSGRAGGYTF
.	TRBV5-1	.	TRBJ1-1	TGCGCCAGCAGCTGGGACCTCGGAAGCCCTGAAGCTTTCTTT	CASSWDLGSPEAFF
few	TRBV10-3	.	TRBJ1-5	TGTGCCATCAGTGAACGTCCAGATGGGCCCGATAGCAATCAGCCCCAGCATTTT	CAISERPDGPDSNQPQHF
.	TRBV7-2	TRBD2	TRBJ2-3	TGTGCCAGCAGCTTCCGAGGCGGGGGGGGCGCAGATACGCAGTATTTT	CASSFRGGGGADTQYF
.	TRBV27	TRBD1	TRBJ2-1	TGTGCCAGCAGTAGGACAGGGGGCTGGGCATCGACGGCCCATGAGCAGTTCTTC	CASSRTGGWASTAHEQFF
.	TRBV27	.	TRBJ2-2	TGTGCCAGCAGTCCGACTAGTTTGGCCGGGGAGCTGTTTTTT	CASSPTSLAGELFF
few	TRBV20-1	TRBD1	TRBJ1-1	TGCAGTGCTAGCCAGGGGGCGTTGAACACTGAAGCTTTCTTT	CSASQGALNTEAFF